These 27 T cell receptor beta chains came from one sample sequenced in a study of cytomegalovirus exposure and HLA in healthy donors. The primer mix had 60 Vbeta and 13 Jbeta primers. Generated by immunoSEQ multiplex PCR, the TCRdb table keeps only in-frame clones and is missing some. The sample lists 150,000 to 200,000 clones; around 68% were seen once. Sequencing used PBMCs. These receptors originate from a girl aged 5-17 years in good health and CMV-seronegative.

This clone was detected a few times. The J gene is TRBJ2-1, the V gene TRBV6-5; 10 bases align to TRBD2. The CDR3 loop spans 15 amino acids. Looked up from germline, CDR1 is MNHEY and CDR2 is SVGAGI. J lost 7 bases, V lost 8 bases, and 11 bases had no gene match. CDR3 sequence reads: CASGVSGGGNNEQFF. In nucleotides, the CDR3 is TGTGCCAGCGGGGTCAGCGGGGGGGGTAATAATGAGCAGTTCTTC.

V usage is TRBV7-6 and J usage is TRBJ1-1; the match to TRBD1 covers 11 bases. CDR1 is SGHVS and CDR2 is FNYEAQ in the germline V gene. The V gene end was trimmed by 5 bases and the J gene end by 4 bases; junction bases not matched to a gene: 0. The CDR3 runs to 13 residues. Written as DNA, the CDR3 is TGTGCCAGCAGCGGGACAGGGGGCACTGAAGCTTTCTTT. Translated: CASSGTGGTEAFF.

This chain uses TRBV5-1 with TRBJ2-7, with TRBD1 as a possible D gene (6 bases). The V and J ends lost 5 bases and 1 base respectively, with 16 bases between them. The CDR3 totals 15 residues. The germline CDR1 and CDR2 sequences are SGHRS and YFSETQ. CDR3 DNA: TGCGCCAGCAGTACTACCGGACAGCCTTCCTACGAGCAGTACTTC. As protein: CASSTTGQPSYEQYF. Looking up the rest from reference TRBV5-1 and TRBJ2-7 gives the full variable domain: KAGVTQTPRYLIKTRGQQVTLSCSPISGHRSVSWYQQTPGQGLQFLFEYFSETQRNKGNFPGRFSGRQFSNSRSEMNVSTLELGDSALYLCASSTTGQPSYEQYFGPGTRLTVT.

This clone was seen just once. This chain uses TRBV6-5 with TRBJ2-3; 13 positions match TRBD2. The CDR3 runs 15 residues. Germline V CDR1 and CDR2: MNHEY, SVGAGI. With V trimmed by 5 bases and J by 10 bases, 9 bases remained unmatched. CDR3 nucleotide sequence: TGTGCCAGCAGTCTGACTAGCGGGGGGCCATGGTCGCAGTATTTT. This translates into CASSLTSGGPWSQYF.

This clone was observed a few times. The chain combines TRBV4-1 with TRBJ2-3; 8 nucleotides agree with TRBD1. This CDR3 has 18 amino acids. In germline, CDR1 is MGHRA, CDR2 YSYEKL. V lost 0 bases, J lost 4 bases, and 12 bases stayed unmatched. The CDR3 is CASSQEGRTGIRADTQYF. CDR3 in DNA: TGCGCCAGCAGCCAAGAGGGTCGGACAGGGATTCGGGCAGATACGCAGTATTTT.

The rearrangement joins TRBV7-9 to TRBJ1-2; D is unclear. V was cut by 2 bases and J by 14 bases, with 12 bases left in between. The CDR3 spans 11 residues. Per the germline V gene, CDR1 is SEHNR and CDR2 is FQNEAQ (reference sequence). The CDR3 protein is CASSLSEEATF. The CDR3, as DNA: TGTGCCAGCAGCTTATCTGAGGAAGCGACCTTC.

The chain uses TRBV7-6 and TRBJ1-6; no definite D call. Between the trimmed V and J ends, which lost 5 bases and 7 bases, there was a span of 6 bases. The germline V gene encodes CDR1 SGHVS and CDR2 FNYEAQ. This CDR3 has 12 amino acids. The chain's CDR3 is CASSQKNSPLHF. Written as DNA, the CDR3 is TGTGCCAGCAGCCAAAAAAATTCACCCCTCCACTTT.

CDR3 protein: CASSRTGFPYEQYF. The CDR3, as DNA: TGTGCCAGTAGTAGAACAGGGTTTCCCTACGAGCAGTACTTC. The chain couples TRBV19 to TRBJ2-7; D may be TRBD1 (6 bases). V lost 4 bases and J 2 bases, leaving 12 bases between the germline ends. CDR3 length: 14 residues. Germline CDR1 and CDR2: LNHDA and SQIVND (reference sequence).

V usage is TRBV28 and J usage is TRBJ1-5; no clear D. The CDR3 loop spans 13 amino acids. Between the trimmed V and J ends, which lost 6 bases and 5 bases, there was a span of 11 bases. Germline-derived CDR1 and CDR2 are MDHEN and SYDVKM. CDR3 coding DNA: TGTGCCAGCAGCGAGACGGGTTATCAGCCCCAGCATTTT. Amino acid sequence: CASSETGYQPQHF.

This clone showed up just a few times. The V gene is TRBV6-4, the J gene TRBJ2-3, with 9 positions matching TRBD2. Germline V gives CDR1 MRHNA, CDR2 SNTAGT. The CDR3 extends over 15 amino acids. V shed 3 bases, J shed 0 bases, and the junction held 1 base outside the gene matches. Written as DNA, the CDR3 is TGTGCCAGCAGTGAGCGGGGGGGGAGCACAGATACGCAGTATTTT. Protein sequence: CASSERGGSTDTQYF.

This clone was counted between two and nine times. This rearrangement joins TRBV7-9 to TRBJ1-5; TRBD1 is a possible D gene (5 bases). Germline CDR1 is SEHNR and CDR2 is FQNEAQ (reference sequence). Trimming removed 5 bases from V and 5 bases from J, with 7 bases in between. The CDR3 is made up of 12 amino acids. The CDR3 sequence: CASSPQDQPQHF. The CDR3 DNA reads as TGTGCCAGCAGCCCACAGGATCAGCCCCAGCATTTT.

This clone appeared once. The gene calls are TRBV6-5 and TRBJ2-1, with D possibly matching TRBD2 (5 bases). CDR1 MNHEY and CDR2 SVGAGI come from the germline V gene. This CDR3 comprises 15 residues. Trimming took off 0 bases at V and 3 bases at J, with 9 bases between the two ends. The CDR3 is CASSYSDGIYNEQFF. The CDR3 nucleotides read TGTGCCAGCAGTTACTCGGACGGGATCTACAATGAGCAGTTCTTC.

The rearrangement links TRBV7-2 to TRBJ1-2; 7 bases match TRBD1. Germline V gene sequence: CDR1 SGHTA, CDR2 FQGNSA. The CDR3 is 14 residues long. The J segment lost 5 bases and the V segment lost 6 bases, leaving 9 bases of the junction unmatched. The CDR3 is CASRLGTVLYGYTF. The CDR3 nucleotides read TGTGCCAGCAGGCTTGGGACAGTCCTTTATGGCTACACCTTC.

In the case of this clone: Different DNA sequences within this sample yield the same CDR3. V is TRBV7-9 and J is TRBJ1-1; 9 positions agree with TRBD1. Germline values: CDR1 SEHNR, CDR2 FQNEAQ (reference sequence). The junction had 4 bases not matched to a gene; V was cut back by 3 bases and J by 5 bases. CDR3 length equals 14 residues. CDR3 loop: CASSLGGQGTEAFF. The CDR3 coding sequence is TGTGCCAGCAGCTTGGGGGGACAGGGAACTGAAGCTTTCTTT.

Points on this clone: An end of the junction does not agree with germline; a read error may underlie this. Additional DNA sequences in this sample encode the identical CDR3. This chain links TRBV2 with TRBJ1-1; unclear D gene. Germline values: CDR1 SNHLY, CDR2 FYNNEI. The CDR3 has 14 amino acids. CDR3 region: CASSVLRANTEAFF. Written as DNA, the CDR3 is TGTGCAAGCAGTGTTCTGCGAGCGAACACTGAAGCTTTCTTT. Full variable domain (outside the CDR3, taken from reference TRBV2 and TRBJ1-1): EPEVTQTPSHQVTQMGQEVILRCVPISNHLYFYWYRQILGQKVEFLVSFYNNEISEKSEIFDDQFSVERPDGSNFTLKIRSTKLEDSAMYFCASSVLRANTEAFFGQGTRLTVV.

The V gene is TRBV2, the J gene TRBJ1-2; 7 positions agree with TRBD1. CDR3 size: 12 residues. J gave up 9 bases and V 10 bases, and 11 bases lay outside the gene matches. CDR1 is SNHLY, CDR2 FYNNEI, per germline. CDR3: CATLPTGERYTF. As DNA, the CDR3 is TGTGCCACGCTCCCTACAGGGGAACGCTACACCTTC.

This clone appeared once. This chain uses TRBV5-6 with TRBJ2-3, with 8 nucleotides matching TRBD1. Unmatched junction bases numbered 8, after V lost 2 bases and J lost 6 bases. The CDR3 totals 15 residues. Germline lookup yields CDR1 SGHDT and CDR2 YYEEEE. The CDR3 protein is CASSFVQGEWDTQYF. In nucleotides, the CDR3 is TGTGCCAGCAGCTTCGTACAGGGGGAATGGGATACGCAGTATTTT.

The V and J genes are TRBV11-3 and TRBJ2-6; 8 bases match TRBD1. From germline, CDR1 is SGHNT and CDR2 YENEEA. With 5 bases clipped from V and 4 bases from J, the junction kept 7 bases outside the gene matches. The CDR3 consists of 16 residues. The CDR3 sequence: CASSTPTGAGANVLTF. The CDR3 DNA follows: TGTGCCAGCAGCACCCCGACAGGGGCCGGGGCCAACGTCCTGACTTTC.

The genes are TRBV4-1 and TRBJ2-6, with a weak D call TRBD1 (6 bases). V lost 0 bases to trimming and J lost 0 bases, with 12 bases between them. CDR3 length: 18 amino acids. Germline CDR1 reads MGHRA; CDR2 reads YSYEKL. The CDR3 sequence is CASSQESQGYSGANVLTF. CDR3 in DNA: TGCGCCAGCAGCCAAGAATCACAGGGATACTCTGGGGCCAACGTCCTGACTTTC.

The V call is TRBV6-6, the J call TRBJ1-4; tentatively, D is TRBD1 (5 bases). The CDR3 runs 15 residues. V was shortened by 2 bases and J by 4 bases, with 11 bases between the two germline ends. Germline CDR1 reads MNHNY; CDR2 reads SVGAGI (reference sequence). CDR3 coding DNA: TGTGCCAGCAGTTACCCCCCGGGGGTTAATGAAAAACTGTTTTTT. Translation gives CASSYPPGVNEKLFF.

This sequence joins TRBV29-1 and TRBJ2-5; TRBD2 matches at 7 bases. The DNA end is a closer match to TRBJ2-7, so the J assignment may be wrong. The CDR3 runs to 11 residues. The V gene's germline CDR1 is SQVTM and CDR2 ANQGSEA. CDR3 residues: CRWGEGYEQYF. CDR3 DNA sequence: TGCAGGTGGGGGGAGGGCTACGAGCAGTACTTC.

The CDR3 loop is CASGGLTYTEAFF. CDR3 DNA sequence: TGTGCCAGCGGGGGACTTACCTACACTGAAGCTTTCTTT. V and J are TRBV19 and TRBJ1-1, with TRBD1 as a possible D gene (5 bases). V was pared by 9 bases and J by 3 bases, with 14 bases between. In germline, CDR1 is LNHDA, CDR2 SQIVND (reference sequence). The CDR3 contains 13 residues.

V is TRBV6-6 and J is TRBJ2-3, with a weak D call TRBD1 (6 bases). Trimming removed 4 bases at V and 1 base at J, with 15 bases between. The CDR3 runs 16 residues. The germline CDR1 and CDR2 sequences are MNHNY and SVGAGI (reference sequence). The CDR3 nucleotides are TGTGCCAGCAGTTCGCAGGGGTTCAAAGGCACAGATACGCAGTATTTT. Translation gives CASSSQGFKGTDTQYF.

The chain is built from TRBV9 and TRBJ2-3; a weak D match, TRBD2 (5 bases). V lost 2 bases and J 1 base, leaving 5 bases between the germline ends. The CDR3 has 13 amino acids. CDR1 and CDR2 from the germline V gene are SGDLS and YYNGEE. CDR3 protein: CASSVEGTDTQYF. The CDR3 nucleotides are TGTGCCAGCAGCGTGGAGGGCACAGATACGCAGTATTTT.

V is TRBV28 and J is TRBJ1-2; 9 bases fit TRBD1. This CDR3 is 15 amino acids long. Per the germline V gene, CDR1 is MDHEN and CDR2 is SYDVKM. Germline trimming cut 5 bases from V and 8 bases from J; bases unmatched to any gene: 12. The CDR3 is CASSASGTGFWGYTF. The CDR3 DNA is TGTGCCAGCAGTGCGTCCGGGACAGGGTTTTGGGGCTACACCTTC.

The chain carries TRBV12-5 and TRBJ2-2, with D tentatively TRBD1 (5 bases). In germline, CDR1 is LGHNT, CDR2 FRNRAP. The CDR3 covers 14 residues. V was cut by 6 bases and J by 3 bases, with 11 bases left in between. The CDR3 loop reads CASGQTGYTGELFF. Here the CDR3 DNA reads TGTGCTAGTGGGCAAACAGGTTACACCGGGGAGCTGTTTTTT.

V is TRBV5-4 and J is TRBJ2-1, with D perhaps matching TRBD1 (6 bases). V lost 0 bases and J lost 0, with 13 bases in between. Germline CDR1 is SGHNT and CDR2 is YYREEE (reference sequence). The CDR3 spans 17 residues. Here the CDR3 reads CASSLAGRGRSYNEQFF. Written as DNA, the CDR3 is TGTGCCAGCAGCTTGGCCGGCAGGGGCCGCTCCTACAATGAGCAGTTCTTC.